Shown below are 8 T cell receptor beta chains from a single sample sequenced in a study of blood T cell repertoires in COVID-19. The data were produced by immunoSEQ multiplex PCR, yet TCRdb's version contains in-frame clones alone and is incomplete. The table shows 200,000 to 250,000 clones, with about 91% occurring only once. The material sequenced was peripheral blood. Every receptor here comes from a man older than 75 with acute or convalescent COVID-19.

The chain is built from TRBV28 and TRBJ2-5; 8 bases are a match to TRBD1. V gave up 3 bases and J gave up 5 bases; unmatched junction bases: 8. The CDR3 consists of 15 residues. Germline-derived CDR1 and CDR2 are MDHEN and SYDVKM. The CDR3 coding sequence is TGTGCCAGCAGTTTGGGCAGGGGGCGCAAGGAGACCCAGTACTTC. Translation: CASSLGRGRKETQYF.

The chain employs TRBV5-1 and TRBJ1-1; maybe TRBD1 (6 bases). Germline CDR1 is SGHRS and CDR2 is YFSETQ. V dropped 3 bases and J dropped 7 bases, with 19 bases sitting between them. This CDR3 is built from 15 residues. The CDR3 reads CASSWSGGEGDEAFF. DNA for the CDR3: TGCGCCAGCAGCTGGAGTGGAGGGGAGGGGGATGAAGCTTTCTTT. Based on the CDR3 plus reference TRBV5-1 and TRBJ1-1, the full variable domain is KAGVTQTPRYLIKTRGQQVTLSCSPISGHRSVSWYQQTPGQGLQFLFEYFSETQRNKGNFPGRFSGRQFSNSRSEMNVSTLELGDSALYLCASSWSGGEGDEAFFGQGTRLTVV.

This chain links TRBV4-1 with TRBJ1-2; D is perhaps TRBD1 (6 bases). The length of the CDR3 is 16 residues. The germline V gene encodes CDR1 MGHRA and CDR2 YSYEKL. Trimming took 4 bases from V and 5 from J, leaving 20 bases between them. The CDR3 region has the DNA TGCGCCAGCAGCCCGTGGAGTGGGACATCATGGTATGGCTACACCTTC. It codes for CASSPWSGTSWYGYTF.

Only a few counts were recorded for this clone. The chain carries TRBV10-3 and TRBJ2-7, with 12 bases lining up with TRBD2. V shed 3 bases and J 4 bases; nucleotides not matched to a gene: 7. The germline gives CDR1 ENHRY, CDR2 SYGVKD. CDR3 size: 16 residues. DNA for the CDR3: TGTGCCATCAGTGACACGACTAGCGGGAGTATATACGAGCAGTACTTC. It codes for CAISDTTSGSIYEQYF.

The chain carries TRBV9 and TRBJ1-3; 8 bases match TRBD1. The CDR3 runs 18 residues. CDR1 and CDR2 (germline): SGDLS, YYNGEE. V was clipped by 0 bases and J by 0 bases; unmatched bases: 8. The CDR3 DNA reads as TGTGCCAGCAGCGTAGGGGGAGTGACAGGGGACTCTGGAAACACCATATATTTT. Amino acid sequence: CASSVGGVTGDSGNTIYF. The entire variable domain, with the rest obtained from reference TRBV9 and TRBJ1-3, is as follows: DSGVTQTPKHLITATGQRVTLRCSPRSGDLSVYWYQQSLDQGLQFLIQYYNGEERAKGNILERFSAQQFPDLHSELNLSSLELGDSALYFCASSVGGVTGDSGNTIYFGEGSWLTVV.

Turning to this clone: One end of the junction varies from germline; a read error may be responsible. V usage is TRBV2 and J usage is TRBJ1-2; maybe TRBD1 (6 bases). The CDR3 is 10 residues long. The germline V gene has CDR1 SNHLY and CDR2 FYNNEI. The CDR3 DNA follows: TGTGCCAGCAGTTGGGACACCTTTGCCTTC. Translation: CASSWDTFAF.

J is TRBJ2-2 and V is TRBV3-1 (or the pseudogene TRBV3-2); 7 bases map to TRBD2. Per the germline V gene, CDR1 is LGHDT and CDR2 is YNNKEL (reference sequence). Trimming took 11 bases from V and 5 from J; bases not matched to a gene: 14. The CDR3 loop spans 15 amino acids. The chain's CDR3 is CASQGREYRTGELFF. The CDR3 DNA reads TGTGCCTCCCAAGGGCGGGAGTATAGAACCGGGGAGCTGTTTTTT.

This chain's CDR3 is CAISEPTGANYGYTF. CDR3 bases: TGTGCCATCAGTGAACCGACAGGGGCGAACTATGGCTACACCTTC. The chain has TRBV10-3 and TRBJ1-2; 8 positions agree with TRBD1. The CDR3 has 15 amino acids. Germline assignment: CDR1 ENHRY and CDR2 SYGVKD. V shed 3 bases, J shed 2 bases, and the junction held 5 bases outside the gene matches.